Following are 27 T cell receptor beta chains from one sample sequenced in a study of CD8+ T cells in alopecia areata. Sequencing templates came from extracted RNA that was reverse transcribed into cDNA. Data came from immunoSEQ multiplex PCR; TCRdb stores just in-frame clones and leaves some out. The table lists approximately 180,000 clones, approximately 53% of them singletons, with 10% to 11% in the top ten. The treatment is: oral pan-JAK inhibitor, 5-10 mg twice daily. The material sequenced was CD8+ T cells sorted from blood, taken at week 24, from a patient treated with tofacitinib. Source of these receptors: a human donor with alopecia areata.

In the case of this clone: This specimen includes other DNA sequences encoding the same CDR3. The chain has TRBV30 and TRBJ2-3; no definite D call. Germline V gene data show CDR1 as GTSNPN and CDR2 as SVGIG (reference sequence). CDR3 length: 13 amino acids. V shed 0 bases and J shed 0 bases, with 4 bases lying between them. The CDR3 sequence is CAWSVSSTDTQYF. CDR3 coding DNA: TGTGCCTGGAGTGTATCTAGCACAGATACGCAGTATTTT. Together with reference TRBV30 and TRBJ2-3, the CDR3 gives the full variable domain: SQTIHQWPATLVQPVGSPLSLECTVEGTSNPNLYWYRQAAGRGLQLLFYSVGIGQISSEVPQNLSASRPQDRQFILSSKKLLLSDSGFYLCAWSVSSTDTQYFGPGTRLTVL.

In this sample, this clone turned up a few times. This rearrangement joins TRBV4-1 to TRBJ1-2; tentatively, D is TRBD1 (6 bases). Trimming left V 2 bases short and J 10 bases short, with 14 bases between. The CDR3 is 13 residues long. Germline CDR1 reads MGHRA; CDR2 reads YSYEKL. CDR3 residues: CASSQSDSRDYTF. In DNA form, the CDR3 reads TGCGCCAGCAGCCAATCGGACAGCCGAGACTACACCTTC.

The DNA of the CDR3 is TGTGCCAGCAGCTTAGGACAGGGACGGGAGACCCAGTACTTC. As protein: CASSLGQGRETQYF. V is TRBV13 and J is TRBJ2-5; TRBD1 is a possible D gene (6 bases). V lost 0 bases and J lost 5, with 10 bases in between. Germline CDR1 and CDR2: PRHDT and FYEKMQ (reference sequence). The CDR3 consists of 14 residues.

The V gene is TRBV25-1, the J gene TRBJ2-7; D perhaps matches TRBD1 (5 bases). The CDR3 is made up of 11 amino acids. Germline CDR1 reads MGHDK; CDR2 reads SYGVNS. Trimming shortened V by 6 bases and J by 3 bases, and 6 bases separated the two germline ends. CDR3 amino acids: CASRTGYEQYF. The DNA of the CDR3 is TGTGCCAGCAGAACAGGCTACGAGCAGTACTTC.

This sequence joins TRBV10-3 and TRBJ2-5, with D uncertain. CDR1 and CDR2 from the germline V gene are ENHRY and SYGVKD. This CDR3 has 14 amino acids. Trimming shortened V by 0 bases and J by 2 bases, and 7 bases separated the two germline ends. CDR3 sequence: CAISESSVQETQYF. The CDR3 bases are TGTGCCATCAGTGAGTCCTCAGTACAAGAGACCCAGTACTTC.

A few counts support this clone. J is TRBJ1-5 and V is TRBV5-1; D not resolved. The CDR3 spans 15 residues. Germline V lookup: CDR1 SGHRS, CDR2 YFSETQ. V was shortened by 4 bases and J by 6 bases, with 17 bases between the two germline ends. CDR3 sequence reads: CASSEDPTLGQPQHF. In nucleotides, the CDR3 is TGCGCCAGCAGCGAGGACCCAACACTGGGTCAGCCCCAGCATTTT.

The genes are TRBV29-1 and TRBJ1-2; 8 positions match TRBD1. The CDR3 length is 15 residues. V lost 6 bases and J lost 4; bases outside the gene matches: 13. The germline V gene encodes CDR1 SQVTM and CDR2 ANQGSEA. CDR3 in DNA: TGCAGCGTCGAGGTTGAGACAGGGGATTTCTATGGCTACACCTTC. Amino acids: CSVEVETGDFYGYTF.

The rearrangement links TRBV29-1 to TRBJ2-1, with D possibly being TRBD2 (6 bases). The CDR3 loop spans 14 amino acids. CDR1 is SQVTM and CDR2 is ANQGSEA in the germline V gene. Trimming shortened V by 3 bases and J by 2 bases, and 11 bases separated the two germline ends. In DNA form, the CDR3 reads TGCAGCGTTGACAGGCGGGACCCCTACAATGAGCAGTTCTTC. This sequence encodes CSVDRRDPYNEQFF.

The CDR3 spells CASSPSQGASNQPQHF. CDR3 in DNA: TGTGCCAGCAGTCCGTCTCAGGGGGCGAGCAATCAGCCCCAGCATTTT. The chain links TRBV27 to TRBJ1-5, with TRBD1 matching 8 bases. V dropped 5 bases and J dropped 1; count of bases not matched to a gene: 7. The CDR3 has 16 amino acids. Germline lookup yields CDR1 MNHEY and CDR2 SMNVEV (reference sequence).

The chain has TRBV5-6 and TRBJ2-7, with D possibly being TRBD1 (6 bases). Germline V gene data show CDR1 as SGHDT and CDR2 as YYEEEE. With 3 bases removed from V and 0 bases from J, the gap between germline ends came to 13 bases. This CDR3 comprises 15 residues. The CDR3 DNA reads as TGTGCCAGCAGCTCCAGTTGGGGGCCCTCCTACGAGCAGTACTTC. The encoded protein is CASSSSWGPSYEQYF.

This clone was counted a few times. The rearrangement links TRBV7-8 to TRBJ2-2; 13 bases match TRBD2. The CDR3 totals 17 residues. Trimming cost V 5 bases and J 1 base; bases outside gene matches: 4. CDR1 and CDR2 from the germline V gene are SGHVS and FQNEAQ. The CDR3 spells CASSLRLAGGNTGELFF. As DNA, the CDR3 is TGTGCCAGCAGCCTCCGACTAGCGGGGGGGAACACCGGGGAGCTGTTTTTT.

The chain joins TRBV29-1 to TRBJ2-1; 8 bases line up with TRBD2. The junction had 10 bases not matched to a gene; V was cut back by 5 bases and J by 7 bases. The CDR3 loop spans 14 amino acids. Germline CDR1 SQVTM, CDR2 ANQGSEA. CDR3 bases: TGCAGCGTTCTTATCGGGACTAGGGTGAATGAGCAGTTCTTC. Amino acids: CSVLIGTRVNEQFF.

The chain employs TRBV6-1 and TRBJ2-1, with a possible D match to TRBD1 (5 bases). CDR1 is MNHNS and CDR2 is SASEGT in the germline V gene. V shed 6 bases and J shed 8 bases, with 11 bases lying between them. This CDR3 is built from 12 residues. DNA for the CDR3: TGTGCCAGCAGAGTGACAGTCGATGAGCAGTTCTTC. This encodes CASRVTVDEQFF.

The rearrangement links TRBV9 to TRBJ2-2; D might be TRBD2 (5 bases). Germline CDR1 SGDLS, CDR2 YYNGEE. V lost 0 bases to trimming and J lost 5 bases, with 14 bases between them. The CDR3 consists of 16 residues. CDR3 region: CASSVAVGDSTGELFF. The CDR3 DNA sequence: TGTGCCAGCAGCGTAGCTGTCGGGGATAGTACCGGGGAGCTGTTTTTT.

The chain uses TRBV7-6 and TRBJ2-3; TRBD2 agrees at 15 bases. The CDR3 covers 18 residues. Germline values: CDR1 SGHVS, CDR2 FNYEAQ. With V trimmed by 4 bases and J by 0 bases, 5 bases remained unmatched. This chain's CDR3 is CASSSGLAGGPSTDTQYF. The CDR3 DNA is TGTGCCAGCAGCTCAGGACTAGCGGGGGGGCCGAGCACAGATACGCAGTATTTT.

The rearrangement joins TRBV6-5 to TRBJ2-3, with D tentatively TRBD2 (5 bases). Germline loops: CDR1 MNHEY, CDR2 SVGAGI. CDR3 length equals 15 residues. V was pared by 8 bases and J by 1 base, with 16 bases between. Here the CDR3 reads CASGFYSRGTDTQYF. CDR3 bases: TGTGCCAGCGGGTTTTATTCGCGGGGCACAGATACGCAGTATTTT.

The chain carries TRBV27 and TRBJ2-7, with 7 nucleotides matching TRBD1. This CDR3 region has 16 residues. Germline V gives CDR1 MNHEY, CDR2 SMNVEV (reference sequence). With 0 bases clipped from V and 0 bases from J, the junction kept 5 bases outside the gene matches. CDR3 nucleotides: TGTGCCAGCAGTTTATCGTCCGGGGACAGCTCCTACGAGCAGTACTTC. Protein: CASSLSSGDSSYEQYF.

This clone has only one observation. The gene calls are TRBV29-1 and TRBJ1-2; D perhaps matches TRBD1 (5 bases). Trimming cost V 3 bases and J 12 bases, with 17 bases left between them. The CDR3 loop spans 12 amino acids. The germline V gene has CDR1 SQVTM and CDR2 ANQGSEA. CDR3 sequence: CSVEEDQGEDTF. CDR3 coding DNA: TGCAGCGTTGAGGAGGACCAGGGAGAGGACACCTTC. The variable domain in full, completed from reference TRBV29-1 and TRBJ1-2, reads SAVISQKPSRDICQRGTSLTIQCQVDSQVTMMFWYRQQPGQSLTLIATANQGSEATYESGFVIDKFPISRPNLTFSTLTVSNMSPEDSSIYLCSVEEDQGEDTFGSGTRLTVV.

J is TRBJ1-1 and V is TRBV4-1, with D perhaps matching TRBD1 (6 bases). V gave up 4 bases and J gave up 4 bases, with 13 bases separating them. The CDR3 is 14 amino acids. CDR1 is MGHRA and CDR2 is YSYEKL in the germline V gene. The CDR3 reads CASSPKLGGTEAFF. The CDR3 DNA reads TGCGCCAGCAGCCCTAAATTAGGGGGCACTGAAGCTTTCTTT.

The CDR3 coding sequence is TGTGCCAGCAGCCTTACAGGGAATAATTCACCCCTCCACTTT. This translates into CASSLTGNNSPLHF. The rearrangement joins TRBV7-9 to TRBJ1-6, with a weak D call TRBD1 (6 bases). The CDR3 totals 14 residues. V was cut by 5 bases and J by 5 bases, with 10 bases left in between. Germline V lookup: CDR1 SEHNR, CDR2 FQNEAQ (reference sequence).

The rearrangement uses TRBV4-3 and TRBJ2-1; TRBD1 matches 8 bases. Germline CDR1 reads LGHNA; CDR2 reads YSLEER. There are 16 residues in the CDR3. Trimming at V came to 0 bases and at J to 5 bases, leaving 6 bases not matched to a gene. DNA for the CDR3: TGCGCCAGCAGCCAAGAGTTCGGGACAGGACACAATGAGCAGTTCTTC. Its protein product is CASSQEFGTGHNEQFF.

The V and J genes are TRBV5-1 and TRBJ1-1; no reliable D call. V was shortened by 5 bases and J by 6 bases, with 8 bases between the two germline ends. CDR3 length equals 11 residues. Germline V gene lookup returns CDR1 SGHRS and CDR2 YFSETQ. In nucleotides, the CDR3 is TGCGCCAGCAGGAGGAGTTCTGAAGCTTTCTTT. This sequence encodes CASRRSSEAFF.

V is TRBV5-6 and J is TRBJ2-5; possibly TRBD1 for D (6 bases). Germline assignment: CDR1 SGHDT and CDR2 YYEEEE. This CDR3 is 17 amino acids long. V lost 4 bases, J lost 1 base, and 20 bases lay in between. CDR3 protein: CASSPTITDRPQETQYF. The CDR3 region has the DNA TGTGCCAGCAGCCCCACAATCACAGACAGGCCCCAAGAGACCCAGTACTTC. The full variable domain, rest sourced from reference TRBV5-6 and TRBJ2-5, is DAGVTQSPTHLIKTRGQQVTLRCSPKSGHDTVSWYQQALGQGPQFIFQYYEEEERQRGNFPDRFSGHQFPNYSSELNVNALLLGDSALYLCASSPTITDRPQETQYFGPGTRLLVL.

V is TRBV14 and J is TRBJ2-7; 7 bases agree with TRBD2. With V trimmed by 0 bases and J by 1 base, 3 bases remained unmatched. The length of the CDR3 is 15 residues. Germline V gene lookup returns CDR1 SGHDN and CDR2 FVKESK. The CDR3 here is CASSQDGGDSYEQYF. Here the CDR3 DNA reads TGTGCCAGCAGCCAAGATGGGGGGGATTCCTACGAGCAGTACTTC.

The rearrangement joins TRBV11-2 to TRBJ2-1; 7 bases agree with TRBD2. The CDR3 spans 16 residues. J lost 0 bases, V lost 3 bases, and 5 bases had no gene match. Germline V CDR1 and CDR2: SGHAT, FQNNGV. The CDR3 here is CASSLGGIGSYNEQFF. In nucleotides, the CDR3 is TGTGCCAGCAGCTTGGGGGGGATCGGCTCCTACAATGAGCAGTTCTTC.

This clone was seen more than once but under ten times. CDR3: CASCQGQGASTGELFF. Written as DNA, the CDR3 is TGTGCCAGCTGCCAAGGCCAGGGGGCAAGCACCGGGGAGCTGTTTTTT. The V and J genes are TRBV6-6 and TRBJ2-2; TRBD1 agrees at 8 bases. Germline trimming cut 8 bases from V and 4 bases from J; bases unmatched to any gene: 12. The CDR3 runs 16 residues. In germline, CDR1 is MNHNY, CDR2 SVGAGI (reference sequence).

This clone was found once. This is likely an artifact of a read error, given a far larger clone one base away. In the same sample, other DNA sequences code for this CDR3. In nucleotides, the CDR3 is TGTGCCAGCAGCCAAGTTTCGCTAGCCACAGACTATGGCTACACCTTC. Translated: CASSQVSLATDYGYTF. This sequence joins TRBV11-2 and TRBJ1-2; D ambiguous. The CDR3 has 16 amino acids. Germline V gene sequence: CDR1 SGHAT, CDR2 FQNNGV. V dropped 5 bases and J dropped 3 bases, with 19 bases sitting between them.